A selection of T cell receptor beta chains follows, all from one sample in a study of T cells after yellow fever vaccination. TCRdb re-analysed the 5' RACE reads in MiXCR, keeping a single row per CDR3 protein. The sample includes a few hundred thousand distinct CDR3 sequences, 3.5% to 4.5% of them seen just once. The sample was PBMCs, taken 15 days after the yellow fever booster vaccination. The receptors were sampled from a man in his late teens or twenties who received the YFV17D yellow fever vaccine. CDR3s include the opening cysteine and the closing phenylalanine or tryptophan. Fields, in order: J gene, D gene, V gene, CDR3 protein. D genes are given only for firm matches.

TRBJ2-1 | TRBD2 | TRBV30 | CAWSSGGYNEQFF
TRBJ2-7 | NA | TRBV5-6 | CASSVTSYEQYF
TRBJ1-1 | TRBD1 | TRBV19 | CASSPQGGITEAFF
TRBJ2-1 | NA | TRBV20-1 | CSAAGPYYNEQFF
TRBJ2-1 | TRBD2 | TRBV20-1 | CSARPPRETSGTNEQFF
TRBJ1-6 | TRBD1 | TRBV11-2 | CASSPRQGTTSPLHF
TRBJ2-3 | NA | TRBV5-1 | CASSLGQGNLADTQYF
TRBJ2-5 | TRBD2 | TRBV9 | CASSVAAGGYETQYF
TRBJ1-3 | TRBD1 | TRBV7-7 | CASSPVQGNTIYF
TRBJ1-1 | NA | TRBV5-6 | CASSRREGRTNTEAFF
TRBJ2-1 | TRBD2 | TRBV20-1 | CSARDRLAGSVYNEQFF
TRBJ2-1 | TRBD1 | TRBV20-1 | CSARDPGTGENEQFF
TRBJ1-2 | NA | TRBV4-3 | CASSPPPSQTKGLYGYTF
TRBJ1-2 | NA | TRBV18 | CASSPILGSRAHYGYTF
TRBJ2-1 | TRBD2 | TRBV20-1 | CSAISGGHYNEQFF
TRBJ2-6 | NA | TRBV20-1 | CSAEAAGTGANVLTF
TRBJ2-7 | NA | TRBV2 | CASSALHDYEQYF
TRBJ2-4 | TRBD1 | TRBV4-1 | CASSQRQGARENIQYF
TRBJ1-3 | NA | TRBV7-9 | CASSFATGRGGTTIYF
TRBJ1-2 | NA | TRBV12-3/TRBV12-4 | CASSSPRWGYTF
TRBJ2-5 | NA | TRBV4-3 | CASSQGLGQETQYF
TRBJ1-5 | NA | TRBV4-3 | CASSQVVGQPQHF
TRBJ2-3 | NA | TRBV10-3 | CAITDGWLSDTQYF
TRBJ2-1 | NA | TRBV19 | CASSGFLDRTSNNEQFF
TRBJ2-7 | NA | TRBV7-2 | CASSLAYPASYEQYF
TRBJ2-2 | NA | TRBV2 | CASSEEGLGTGELFF
TRBJ1-6 | NA | TRBV3-1 | CASSQGTDYNSPLHF
TRBJ1-4 | NA | TRBV4-1 | CASSPRSGARINEKLFF